This entry lists 4 T cell receptor beta chains sequenced from one sample in a study of shared clonotypes between healthy human individuals. Assay: immunoSEQ multiplex PCR; the TCRdb copy retains only in-frame clones and omits some. The sample lists around 200,000 clones, 90% to 95% occurring once. The material sequenced was naive CD4+ T cells sorted from blood. Subset denoted: CD45RA+ positively selected. Receptor source: a woman aged 25 to 39 in good health.

The chain joins TRBV19 to TRBJ1-3, with 8 nucleotides matching TRBD1. Germline lookup yields CDR1 LNHDA and CDR2 SQIVND (reference sequence). The CDR3 sequence is 16 residues long. V lost 3 bases and J lost 0; bases outside the gene matches: 4. The CDR3 loop reads CASSMRGTGSGNTIYF. CDR3 coding DNA: TGTGCCAGTAGTATGCGAGGGACAGGCTCTGGAAACACCATATATTTT.

As for this clone: The same CDR3 arises from other DNA sequences in this sample as well. V usage is TRBV30 and J usage is TRBJ2-5; 9 bases line up with TRBD2. The closer fit of TRBJ2-7 to the DNA end suggests the J call may be wrong. CDR3 length equals 14 residues. Per germline, CDR1 GTSNPN and CDR2 SVGIG (reference sequence). This CDR3 reads CAWSVGGRGYEQYF. The CDR3 DNA is TGTGCCTGGAGTGTAGGCGGGAGGGGGTACGAGCAGTACTTC.

This chain uses TRBV12-5 with TRBJ2-7; 9 bases are a match to TRBD2. Trimming at V came to 2 bases and at J to 2 bases, leaving 7 bases not matched to a gene. The V gene's germline CDR1 is LGHNT and CDR2 FRNRAP. The CDR3 extends over 16 amino acids. CDR3 nucleotides: TGTGCTAGTGGTTTGTTGGGTCTAGCGGGAACCTACGAGCAGTACTTC. It codes for CASGLLGLAGTYEQYF.

Only a few counts were recorded for this clone. V is TRBV7-9 and J is TRBJ2-7; perhaps TRBD2 as D (6 bases). Trimming left V 2 bases short and J 6 bases short, with 14 bases between. Germline CDR1 SEHNR, CDR2 FQNEAQ (reference sequence). The CDR3 covers 14 residues. The chain's CDR3 is CASSLKLAPVEQYF. The CDR3, as DNA: TGTGCCAGCAGCTTAAAACTAGCTCCAGTCGAGCAGTACTTC.